This entry features one TCR beta chain sequence. Its antigen remains unknown. In the PCR, 60 Vbeta and 13 Jbeta primers were used. Clones were sequenced by immunoSEQ multiplex PCR, and TCRdb holds only the in-frame ones, with some missing. There are 80,000 to 100,000 clones in the sample; 60% to 80% occur only once, and less than 1.5% lies in the top ten. The CDR3 covers 16 residues. Germline V CDR1 and CDR2: MNHEY, SMNVEV (reference sequence). Trimming took off 5 bases at V and 0 bases at J, with 13 bases between the two ends. The data derive from a study of cytomegalovirus exposure and HLA in healthy donors. Background on the study: In a previous analysis, nearly 120 million unique TCR beta sequences were found from 150 million to 200 million T cells.

Study-level findings and limits: Researchers counted around 170 TCR beta chains as cytomegalovirus-associated.

V usage is TRBV27 and J usage is TRBJ2-2; no firm D call. This TCR was sampled from a female donor in good health and CMV-seronegative. Material for sequencing was PBMCs. CDR3 region: CASSPTPLPNTGELFF. CDR3 coding DNA: TGTGCCAGCAGTCCCACTCCGCTCCCGAACACCGGGGAGCTGTTTTTT.